The 17 T cell receptor beta chains below come from one sample, sequenced in a study of shared clonotypes between healthy human individuals. Some clones are missing from TCRdb's copy, which holds only in-frame ones; the method was immunoSEQ multiplex PCR. The data show 2.5 million or so clones, around nine tenths seen once. Sequenced: naive CD4+ T cells sorted from blood. This sample's subset: CD45RA+ positively selected. The receptors here all came from a man younger than 35 in good health.

The chain has TRBV6-1 and TRBJ2-3; 9 nucleotides line up with TRBD1. CDR3 length: 15 amino acids. The germline V gene has CDR1 MNHNS and CDR2 SASEGT. With V trimmed by 3 bases and J by 3 bases, 4 bases remained unmatched. CDR3 sequence: CASSEHRGLTDTQYF. In nucleotides, the CDR3 is TGTGCCAGCAGTGAGCACAGGGGGCTAACAGATACGCAGTATTTT.

This clone was seen a few times. The chain carries TRBV19 and TRBJ1-5; 7 nucleotides align to TRBD1. The CDR3 covers 14 residues. The V gene end was trimmed by 3 bases and the J gene end by 6 bases; junction bases not matched to a gene: 5. CDR1 LNHDA and CDR2 SQIVND come from the germline V gene (reference sequence). The CDR3 here is CASSIHQGVQPQHF. The CDR3 bases are TGTGCCAGTAGTATCCACCAGGGGGTTCAGCCCCAGCATTTT.

In this sample, this clone turned up once. This chain connects TRBV2 to TRBJ2-1, with TRBD1 matching 11 bases. The germline V gene encodes CDR1 SNHLY and CDR2 FYNNEI. The CDR3 spans 16 residues. Trimming removed 4 bases from V and 7 bases from J; junction bases left unmatched: 9. The CDR3 nucleotides are TGTGCCAGCAGTGTCGAGGGGACAGGGGGAAGGAATGAGCAGTTCTTC. This sequence encodes CASSVEGTGGRNEQFF.

The count of this clone is one. The chain employs TRBV4-1 and TRBJ1-4, with a weak D call TRBD1 (5 bases). The ends were cut back, 4 bases at V and 0 bases at J, with 9 bases in the middle. The CDR3 is 15 amino acids. Germline-derived CDR1 and CDR2 are MGHRA and YSYEKL. The CDR3 DNA sequence: TGCGCCAGCAGCCCACAGGTTGCAACTAATGAAAAACTGTTTTTT. Its translation is CASSPQVATNEKLFF.

In its sample, this clone was seen a few times. The chain links TRBV19 to TRBJ1-1, with D possibly TRBD1 on 5 matching bases. The CDR3 runs to 15 residues. V was shortened by 3 bases and J by 0 bases, with 11 bases between the two germline ends. In germline, CDR1 is LNHDA, CDR2 SQIVND (reference sequence). The CDR3 here is CASSIRAGLNTEAFF. DNA for the CDR3: TGTGCCAGTAGTATCAGGGCAGGGTTGAACACTGAAGCTTTCTTT.

The gene calls are TRBV25-1 and TRBJ2-3; D unresolved. V dropped 3 bases and J dropped 2 bases, with 9 bases sitting between them. CDR3 size: 14 residues. Germline assignment: CDR1 MGHDK and CDR2 SYGVNS. In nucleotides, the CDR3 is TGTGCCAGCAGTGAGGCAATCCTCACAGATACGCAGTATTTT. This encodes CASSEAILTDTQYF.

V is TRBV29-1 and J is TRBJ1-2; D is undetermined. Between the trimmed V and J ends, which lost 6 bases and 3 bases, there was a span of 11 bases. The CDR3 has 12 residues. Per the germline V gene, CDR1 is SQVTM and CDR2 is ANQGSEA. The CDR3 is CSVGGPDYGYTF. In DNA, the CDR3 is TGCAGCGTGGGCGGACCGGACTATGGCTACACCTTC.

The chain joins TRBV5-1 to TRBJ1-1; D is unclear. The CDR3 is 13 amino acids. The V end was cut by 2 bases, the J end by 3 bases, with 8 bases between. Germline V gene data show CDR1 as SGHRS and CDR2 as YFSETQ. CDR3 nucleotides: TGCGCCAGCAGCTTTACAACTGACACTGAAGCTTTCTTT. It encodes CASSFTTDTEAFF.

The rearrangement joins TRBV28 to TRBJ1-1; D remains unclear. Per germline, CDR1 MDHEN and CDR2 SYDVKM. The CDR3 consists of 13 residues. The V end was cut by 1 base, the J end by 6 bases, with 9 bases between. The DNA of the CDR3 is TGTGCCAGCAGTTTATTTCTGGGCTCTGAAGCTTTCTTT. This translates into CASSLFLGSEAFF.

The chain has TRBV6-1 and TRBJ1-3, with unresolved D. This CDR3 is 17 amino acids long. The V gene's germline CDR1 is MNHNS and CDR2 SASEGT. Trimming took 2 bases from V and 0 from J, leaving 14 bases between them. This CDR3 reads CASSEYPTELSGNTIYF. DNA of the CDR3: TGTGCCAGCAGTGAATACCCGACGGAGCTCTCTGGAAACACCATATATTTT.

Turning to this clone: Distinct nucleotide sequences in the sample also encode this CDR3. The gene calls are TRBV5-1 and TRBJ1-5; 11 positions match TRBD1. CDR3 size: 16 residues. CDR1 SGHRS and CDR2 YFSETQ come from the germline V gene. V shed 4 bases and J 1 base; nucleotides not matched to a gene: 4. The CDR3 protein is CASSLGTGGSNQPQHF. The CDR3 region has the DNA TGCGCCAGCAGCCTTGGGACAGGGGGAAGCAATCAGCCCCAGCATTTT.

V is TRBV11-1 and J is TRBJ2-5; TRBD1 might be the D (5 bases). This CDR3 is 13 amino acids long. CDR1 is SGHAT and CDR2 is FQDESV in the germline V gene (reference sequence). Deletions cut 3 bases from V and 5 bases from J, with 10 bases between. CDR3 loop: CASSFGRVETQYF. The CDR3 nucleotides read TGTGCCAGCAGCTTCGGCAGGGTGGAGACCCAGTACTTC.

The chain couples TRBV7-2 to TRBJ1-1; TRBD1 matches at 11 bases. This CDR3 region has 15 residues. V shed 4 bases and J 3 bases; nucleotides not matched to a gene: 4. CDR1 is SGHTA, CDR2 FQGNSA, per germline. The CDR3 region has the DNA TGTGCCAGCAGCTACGGACAGGGGGCCGACACTGAAGCTTTCTTT. It encodes CASSYGQGADTEAFF.

CDR3 in DNA: TGTGCCTGGAGTGTACAGCTAGCGGGAGGATACGAGCAGTACTTC. Translated, it gives CAWSVQLAGGYEQYF. J is TRBJ2-7 and V is TRBV30; 11 bases fit TRBD2. CDR1 and CDR2 (germline): GTSNPN, SVGIG (reference sequence). V lost 0 bases to trimming and J lost 4 bases; unmatched junction nucleotides: 5. This CDR3 comprises 15 residues.

The rearrangement links TRBV19 to TRBJ1-1, with a weak D call TRBD1 (6 bases). CDR1 LNHDA and CDR2 SQIVND come from the germline V gene (reference sequence). Trimming pared 10 bases from V and 7 bases from J, leaving 16 bases between. The CDR3 contains 12 residues. Written as DNA, the CDR3 is TGTGCCACCGCCCGGAAACAGGGTGAAGCTTTCTTT. Translating gives CATARKQGEAFF.

The CDR3 DNA reads as TGTGCCAGCAACTCTTACCCCGGGACTAGGGTCGGTACGCAGTATTTT. It specifies CASNSYPGTRVGTQYF. This chain uses TRBV28 with TRBJ2-3; 8 bases agree with TRBD2. The germline CDR1 and CDR2 sequences are MDHEN and SYDVKM. This CDR3 has 16 amino acids. Trimming at V came to 7 bases and at J to 8 bases, leaving 17 bases not matched to a gene.

The chain employs TRBV7-2 and TRBJ2-7; D is undetermined. V lost 5 bases and J 6 bases, leaving 11 bases between the germline ends. Germline values: CDR1 SGHTA, CDR2 FQGNSA. This CDR3 is 12 amino acids long. CDR3 bases: TGTGCCAGCAGCCAAGGTAGCACCGAGCAGTACTTC. Translation: CASSQGSTEQYF.